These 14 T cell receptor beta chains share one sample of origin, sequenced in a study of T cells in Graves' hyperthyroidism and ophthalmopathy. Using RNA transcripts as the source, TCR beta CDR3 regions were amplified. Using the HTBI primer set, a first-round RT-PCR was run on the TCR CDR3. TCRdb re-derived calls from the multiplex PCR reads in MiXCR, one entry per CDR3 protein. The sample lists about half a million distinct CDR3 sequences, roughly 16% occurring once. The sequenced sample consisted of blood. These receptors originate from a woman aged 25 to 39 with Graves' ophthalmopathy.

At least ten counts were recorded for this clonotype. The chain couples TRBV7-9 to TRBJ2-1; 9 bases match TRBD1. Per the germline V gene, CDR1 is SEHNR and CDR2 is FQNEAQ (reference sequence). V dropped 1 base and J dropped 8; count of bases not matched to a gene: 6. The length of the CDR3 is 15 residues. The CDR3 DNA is TGTGCCAGCAGCTTAGTTGGGACAGGGTTTGATGAGCAGTTCTTC. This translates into CASSLVGTGFDEQFF.

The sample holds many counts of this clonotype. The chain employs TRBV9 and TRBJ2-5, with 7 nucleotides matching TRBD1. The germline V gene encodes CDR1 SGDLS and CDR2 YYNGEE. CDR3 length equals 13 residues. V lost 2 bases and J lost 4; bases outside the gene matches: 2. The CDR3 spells CASSVGTVETQYF. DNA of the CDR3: TGTGCCAGCAGCGTGGGGACAGTAGAGACCCAGTACTTC.

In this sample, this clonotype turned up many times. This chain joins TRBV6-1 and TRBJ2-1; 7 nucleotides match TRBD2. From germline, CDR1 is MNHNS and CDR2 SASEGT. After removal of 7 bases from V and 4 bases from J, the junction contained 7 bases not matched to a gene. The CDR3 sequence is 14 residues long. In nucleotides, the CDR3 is TGTGCCAGCACTTATGGGGAGGGTTACAATGAGCAGTTCTTC. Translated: CASTYGEGYNEQFF.

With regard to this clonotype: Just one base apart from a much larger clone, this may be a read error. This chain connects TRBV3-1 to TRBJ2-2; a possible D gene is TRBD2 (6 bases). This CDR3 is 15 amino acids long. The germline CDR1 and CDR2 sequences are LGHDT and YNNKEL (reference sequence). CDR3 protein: CASSQAGDGTGELLF. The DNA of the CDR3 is TGTGCCAGCAGCCAAGCGGGAGATGGCACCGGGGAGCTGCTTTTT.

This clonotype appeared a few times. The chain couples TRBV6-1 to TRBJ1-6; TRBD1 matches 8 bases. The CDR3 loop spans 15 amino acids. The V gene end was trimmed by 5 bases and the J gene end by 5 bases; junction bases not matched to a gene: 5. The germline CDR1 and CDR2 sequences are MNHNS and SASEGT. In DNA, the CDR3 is TGTGCCAGCAGTTCGACAGGGGTGGATAATTCACCCCTCCACTTT. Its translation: CASSSTGVDNSPLHF.

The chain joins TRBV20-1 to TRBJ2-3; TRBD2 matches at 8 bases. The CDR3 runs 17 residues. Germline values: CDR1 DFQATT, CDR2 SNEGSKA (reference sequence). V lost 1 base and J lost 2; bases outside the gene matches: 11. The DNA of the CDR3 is TGCAGTGCTAGAGTCCCACTAGCGGAGGGACACACAGATACGCAGTATTTT. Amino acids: CSARVPLAEGHTDTQYF.

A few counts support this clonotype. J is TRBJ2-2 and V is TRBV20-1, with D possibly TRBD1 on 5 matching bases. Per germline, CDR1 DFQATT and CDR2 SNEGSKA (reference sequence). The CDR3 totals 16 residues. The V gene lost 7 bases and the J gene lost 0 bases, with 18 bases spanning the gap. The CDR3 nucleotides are TGCAGTGTCCCATCCTCAGGGTCCCCGAACACCGGGGAGCTGTTTTTT. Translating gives CSVPSSGSPNTGELFF.

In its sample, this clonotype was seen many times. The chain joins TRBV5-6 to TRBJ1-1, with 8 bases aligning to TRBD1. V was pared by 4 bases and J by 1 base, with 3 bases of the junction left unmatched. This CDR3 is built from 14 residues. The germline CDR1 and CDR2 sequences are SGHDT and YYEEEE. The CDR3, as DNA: TGTGCCAGCAGCGAGACAGGGGAGAACACTGAAGCTTTCTTT. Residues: CASSETGENTEAFF.

The CDR3, as DNA: TGTGCCAGCAGTTTATCCTGGGTGGAGGGGAACACCGGGGAGCTGTTTTTT. Protein product: CASSLSWVEGNTGELFF. The V and J genes are TRBV27 and TRBJ2-2, with D possibly TRBD2 on 6 matching bases. Germline CDR1 is MNHEY and CDR2 is SMNVEV (reference sequence). The CDR3 extends over 17 amino acids. V shed 0 bases and J shed 1 base, with 12 bases lying between them.

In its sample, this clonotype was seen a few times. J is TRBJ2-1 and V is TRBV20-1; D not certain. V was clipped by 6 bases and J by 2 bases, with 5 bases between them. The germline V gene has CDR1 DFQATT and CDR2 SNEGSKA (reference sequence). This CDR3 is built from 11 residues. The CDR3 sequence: CSATPYNEQFF. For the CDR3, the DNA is TGCAGTGCAACCCCCTACAATGAGCAGTTCTTC.

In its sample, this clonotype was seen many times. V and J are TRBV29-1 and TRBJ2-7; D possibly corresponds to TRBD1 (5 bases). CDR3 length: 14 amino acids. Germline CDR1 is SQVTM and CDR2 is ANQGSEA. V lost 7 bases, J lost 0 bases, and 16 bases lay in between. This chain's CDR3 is CSAAQTASSYEQYF. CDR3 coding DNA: TGCAGCGCTGCTCAGACAGCTTCCTCCTACGAGCAGTACTTC.

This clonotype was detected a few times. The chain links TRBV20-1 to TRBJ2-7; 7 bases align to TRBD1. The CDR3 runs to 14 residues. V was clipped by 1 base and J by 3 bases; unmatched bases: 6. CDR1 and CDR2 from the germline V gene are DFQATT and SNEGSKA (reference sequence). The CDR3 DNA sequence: TGCAGTGCTAGAGGAGGGACAGATCTCTACGAGCAGTACTTC. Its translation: CSARGGTDLYEQYF.

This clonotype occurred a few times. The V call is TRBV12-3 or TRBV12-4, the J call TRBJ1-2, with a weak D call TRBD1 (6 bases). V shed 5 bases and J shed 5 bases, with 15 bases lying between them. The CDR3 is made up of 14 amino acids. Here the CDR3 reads CASSPRGAGYGYTF. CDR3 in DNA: TGTGCCAGCAGTCCACGGGGGGCGGGGTATGGCTACACCTTC.

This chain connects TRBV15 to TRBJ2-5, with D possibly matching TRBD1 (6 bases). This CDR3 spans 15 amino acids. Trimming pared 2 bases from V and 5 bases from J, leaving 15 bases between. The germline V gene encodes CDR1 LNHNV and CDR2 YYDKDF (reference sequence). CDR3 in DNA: TGTGCCACCAGCAGACCGGGACATATTAAGGAGACCCAGTACTTC. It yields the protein CATSRPGHIKETQYF.